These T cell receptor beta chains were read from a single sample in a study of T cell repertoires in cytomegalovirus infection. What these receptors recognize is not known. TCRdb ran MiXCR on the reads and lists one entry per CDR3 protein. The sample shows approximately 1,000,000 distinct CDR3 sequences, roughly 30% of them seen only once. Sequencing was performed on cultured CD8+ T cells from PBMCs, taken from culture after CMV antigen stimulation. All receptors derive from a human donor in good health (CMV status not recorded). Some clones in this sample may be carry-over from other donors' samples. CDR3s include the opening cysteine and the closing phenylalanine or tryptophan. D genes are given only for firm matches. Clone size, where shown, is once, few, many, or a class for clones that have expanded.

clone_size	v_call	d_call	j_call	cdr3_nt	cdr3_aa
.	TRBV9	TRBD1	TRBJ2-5	TGTGCCAGCAGTCCTTACGACAGGGTTGAGACCCAGTACTTC	CASSPYDRVETQYF
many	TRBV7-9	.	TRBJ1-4	TGTGCCAGCAGGCCTACAGGGAGGGAGAATGAAAAACTGTTTTTT	CASRPTGRENEKLFF
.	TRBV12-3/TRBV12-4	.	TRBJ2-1	TGTGCCAGCAGTTTAGAGATATTCTACAATGAGCAGTTCTTC	CASSLEIFYNEQFF
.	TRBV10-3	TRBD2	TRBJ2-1	TGTGCCATCAGCGATAGCGGGGGAGAATACAATGAGCAGTTCTTC	CAISDSGGEYNEQFF
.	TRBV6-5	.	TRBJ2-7	TGTGCCAGCAGTGCCGATCTCGCGGGAATCTGGGAGCAGTACTTC	CASSADLAGIWEQYF
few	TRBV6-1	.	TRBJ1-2	TGTGCCAGCACCTCGCGAGGATGGGGCTACACCTTC	CASTSRGWGYTF
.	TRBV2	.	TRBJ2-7	TGTGCCACCCGTGAGGGGGGCCACGAGCAGTACTTC	CATREGGHEQYF
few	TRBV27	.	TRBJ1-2	TGTGCCAGCAGCCCGAGTTCGGCGGCTAACTATGGCTACACCTTC	CASSPSSAANYGYTF
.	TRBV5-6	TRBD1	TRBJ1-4	TGTGCCAGCAGCTTGGTGGGACAGGAATTCGCAACTAATGAAAAACTGTTTTTT	CASSLVGQEFATNEKLFF
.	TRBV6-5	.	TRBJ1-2	TGTGCCAGCAGTCCTCCCGGGAAATATGGCTACACCTTC	CASSPPGKYGYTF
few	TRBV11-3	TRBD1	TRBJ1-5	TGTGCCAGCAGCTTAGTTTGGACAGGTCCTAATCAGCCCCAGCATTTT	CASSLVWTGPNQPQHF
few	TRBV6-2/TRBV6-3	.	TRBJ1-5	TGTGCCAGCAGTTACGCTGACGTAAATCAGCCCCAGCATTTT	CASSYADVNQPQHF
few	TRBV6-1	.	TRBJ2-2	TGTGCCAGCAGTTCGACTGCACTCAACGGGGAGCTGTTTTTT	CASSSTALNGELFF
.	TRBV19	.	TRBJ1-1	TGTGCCAGTAGTATAGACGGGACAACTGAAGCTTTCTTT	CASSIDGTTEAFF
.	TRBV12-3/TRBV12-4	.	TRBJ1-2	TGTGCCAGCAGTCCGCCCGAGCGGCAGGGAGGGGTTTCTAGTGGCTACACCTTC	CASSPPERQGGVSSGYTF
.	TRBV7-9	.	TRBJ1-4	TGTGCCAGCAGCTTAGCGGATAGTGGGATTGAAAAACTGTTTTTT	CASSLADSGIEKLFF
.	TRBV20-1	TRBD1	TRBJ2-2	TGCAGTGCTAGATTGGACAGGGATAACACCGGGGAGCTGTTTTTT	CSARLDRDNTGELFF
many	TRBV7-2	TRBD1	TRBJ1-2	TGTGCCAGCAGCTCCGACAGGGTTGGCTATGGCTACACCTTC	CASSSDRVGYGYTF
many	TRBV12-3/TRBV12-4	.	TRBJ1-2	TGTGCCAGCAGTTGGACCGCTGACTTAAAAGTCTATGGCTACACCTTC	CASSWTADLKVYGYTF
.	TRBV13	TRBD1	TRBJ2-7	TGTGCCAGCCAGGGACAGGGCGCCTACGAGCAGTACTTC	CASQGQGAYEQYF
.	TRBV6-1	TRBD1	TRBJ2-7	TGTGCCAGCAGGCTGACAGGGAACTACGAGCAGTACTTC	CASRLTGNYEQYF
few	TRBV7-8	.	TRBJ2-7	TGTGCCAGCAGCTTAAGCGGTCCGCCGCCCTACGAGCAGTACTTC	CASSLSGPPPYEQYF
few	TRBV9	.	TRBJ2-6	TGTGCCAGCAGCGTAGGCGGCAGACCCCAGGGCTCTGGGGCCAACGTCCTGACTTTC	CASSVGGRPQGSGANVLTF
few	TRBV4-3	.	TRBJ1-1	TGCGCCAGCAGCCAAGTACAGGGGAACACTGAAGCTTTCTTT	CASSQVQGNTEAFF
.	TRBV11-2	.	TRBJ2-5	TGTGCCAGCAGCTTAGTTTCCCAGACAGGTTCAGAGACCCAGTACTTC	CASSLVSQTGSETQYF
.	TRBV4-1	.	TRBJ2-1	TGCGCCAGCAGCCAAGATTTGGGGGGGGGCCGAGAGCAGTTCTTC	CASSQDLGGGREQFF
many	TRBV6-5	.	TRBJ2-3	TGTGCCAGCAGACGACGGTACACAGATACGCAGTATTTT	CASRRRYTDTQYF
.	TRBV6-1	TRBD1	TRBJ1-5	TGTGCCAGCAGGGAGGGGCCAGGGGGCGTCCGGCAGCCCCAGCATTTT	CASREGPGGVRQPQHF
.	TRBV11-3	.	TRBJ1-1	TGTGCCAGCAGCGTCAGGGGAGGCACTGAAGCTTTCTTT	CASSVRGGTEAFF
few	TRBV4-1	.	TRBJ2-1	TGCGCCAGCAGCCAAGAACAGGACAGTCTCCACAATGAGCAGTTCTTC	CASSQEQDSLHNEQFF
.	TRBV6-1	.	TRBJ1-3	TGTGCCAGCAGTGTAACAGCGGACTCTGGAAACACCATATATTTT	CASSVTADSGNTIYF
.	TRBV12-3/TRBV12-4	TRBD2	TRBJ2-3	TGTGGCAGCAGTTTAGGTCCAGCGGGGGGCCCATGGGATACGCAGTATTTT	CGSSLGPAGGPWDTQYF
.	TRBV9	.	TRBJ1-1	TGTGCCAGCAGCGTACGACCCGGAACAGACAATGAAGCTTTCTTT	CASSVRPGTDNEAFF
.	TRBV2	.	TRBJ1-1	TGTGCCAGCAGTGAGAAGACTAATGAAGCTTTCTTT	CASSEKTNEAFF
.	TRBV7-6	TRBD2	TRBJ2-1	TGTGCCAGCAGCTGGAGTGGTCTAGCGGCCTACAATGAGCAGTTCTTC	CASSWSGLAAYNEQFF
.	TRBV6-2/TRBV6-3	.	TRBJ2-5	TGTGCCAGCAGTCCCGCTCATAGCTGGGAGACCCAGTACTTC	CASSPAHSWETQYF
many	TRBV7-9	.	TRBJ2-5	TGTGCCAGCAGCTCTTACCGGGACGAAGAGACCCAGTACTTC	CASSSYRDEETQYF
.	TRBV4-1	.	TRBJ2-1	TGCGCCAGCAGCCAAGATACCGGGAGAAACTACAATGAGCAGTTCTTC	CASSQDTGRNYNEQFF
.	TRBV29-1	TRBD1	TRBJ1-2	TGCAGCGTTTCAATTATGGACAGGGGGCATGGCTACACCTTC	CSVSIMDRGHGYTF
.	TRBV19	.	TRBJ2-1	TGTGCCAGTAGTGCGGGGACTGACTACAATGAGCAGTTCTTC	CASSAGTDYNEQFF
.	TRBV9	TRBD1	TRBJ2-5	TGTGCCAGCAGCGCGGGACAGTCGGGGGAGACCCAGTACTTC	CASSAGQSGETQYF
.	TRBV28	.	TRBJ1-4	TGTGCCAGCAGTCCCGGCCTCTCACAGCGGCTGTTTTTT	CASSPGLSQRLFF
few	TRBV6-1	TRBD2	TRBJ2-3	TGTGCCAGCACCAGACCGGCGGGGGGGTTCACAGATACGCAGTATTTT	CASTRPAGGFTDTQYF